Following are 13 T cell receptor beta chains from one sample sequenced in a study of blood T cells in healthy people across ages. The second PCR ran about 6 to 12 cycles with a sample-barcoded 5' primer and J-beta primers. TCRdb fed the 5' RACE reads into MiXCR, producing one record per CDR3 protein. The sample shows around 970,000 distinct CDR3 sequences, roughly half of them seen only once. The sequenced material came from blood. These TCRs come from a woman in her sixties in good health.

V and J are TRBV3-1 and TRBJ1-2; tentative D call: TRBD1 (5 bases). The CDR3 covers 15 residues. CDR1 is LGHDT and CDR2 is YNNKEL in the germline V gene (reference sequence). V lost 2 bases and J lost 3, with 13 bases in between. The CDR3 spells CASSQTRDGYYGYTF. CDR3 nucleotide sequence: TGTGCCAGCAGCCAAACCCGGGACGGTTACTATGGCTACACCTTC.

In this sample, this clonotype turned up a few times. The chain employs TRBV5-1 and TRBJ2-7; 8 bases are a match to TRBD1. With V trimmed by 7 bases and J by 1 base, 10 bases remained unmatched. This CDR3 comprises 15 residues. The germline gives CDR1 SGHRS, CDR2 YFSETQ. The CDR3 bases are TGCGCCAGCGGATGGACAGGGAGCAGTTCCTACGAGCAGTACTTC. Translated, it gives CASGWTGSSSYEQYF. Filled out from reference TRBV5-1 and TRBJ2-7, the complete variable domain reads KAGVTQTPRYLIKTRGQQVTLSCSPISGHRSVSWYQQTPGQGLQFLFEYFSETQRNKGNFPGRFSGRQFSNSRSEMNVSTLELGDSALYLCASGWTGSSSYEQYFGPGTRLTVT.

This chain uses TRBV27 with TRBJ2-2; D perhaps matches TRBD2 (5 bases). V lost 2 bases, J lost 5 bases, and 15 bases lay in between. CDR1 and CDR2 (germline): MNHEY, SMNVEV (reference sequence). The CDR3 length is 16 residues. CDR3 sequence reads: CASSLEGLAGTGELFF. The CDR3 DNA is TGTGCCAGCAGTTTAGAAGGGCTGGCGGGTACCGGGGAGCTGTTTTTT.

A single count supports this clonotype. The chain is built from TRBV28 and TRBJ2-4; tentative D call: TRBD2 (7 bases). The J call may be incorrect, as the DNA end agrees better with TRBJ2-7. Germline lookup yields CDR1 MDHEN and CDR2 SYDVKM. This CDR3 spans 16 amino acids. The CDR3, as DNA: TGTGCCAGCAGTCCGCCCCCGGGGGGCGGGTTCTACGAGCAGTACTTC. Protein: CASSPPPGGGFYEQYF.

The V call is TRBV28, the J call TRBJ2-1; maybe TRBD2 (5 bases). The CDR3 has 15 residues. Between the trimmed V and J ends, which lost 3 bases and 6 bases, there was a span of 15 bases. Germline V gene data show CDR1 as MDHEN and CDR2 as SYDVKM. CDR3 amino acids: CASSLLNGIGNEQFF. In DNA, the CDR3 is TGTGCCAGCAGTTTGCTGAACGGGATCGGCAATGAGCAGTTCTTC.

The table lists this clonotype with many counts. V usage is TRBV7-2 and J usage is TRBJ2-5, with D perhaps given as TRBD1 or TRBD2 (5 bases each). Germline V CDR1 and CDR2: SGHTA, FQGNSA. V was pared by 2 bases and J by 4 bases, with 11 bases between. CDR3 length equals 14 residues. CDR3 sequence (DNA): TGTGCCAGCAGCTTATACGGGGCGGGAGAGACCCAGTACTTC. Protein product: CASSLYGAGETQYF.

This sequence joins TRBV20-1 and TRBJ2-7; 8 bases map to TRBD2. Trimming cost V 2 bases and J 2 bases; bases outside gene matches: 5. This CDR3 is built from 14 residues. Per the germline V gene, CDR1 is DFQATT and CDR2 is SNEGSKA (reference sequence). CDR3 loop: CSARLAGDPYEQYF. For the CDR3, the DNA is TGCAGTGCTAGACTAGCGGGTGACCCCTACGAGCAGTACTTC.

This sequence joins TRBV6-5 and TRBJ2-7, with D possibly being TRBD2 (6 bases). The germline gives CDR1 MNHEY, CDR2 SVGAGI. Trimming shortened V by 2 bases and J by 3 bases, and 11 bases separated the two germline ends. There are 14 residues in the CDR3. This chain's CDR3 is CASSYLASVYEQYF. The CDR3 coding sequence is TGTGCCAGCAGTTACCTAGCGAGTGTCTACGAGCAGTACTTC.

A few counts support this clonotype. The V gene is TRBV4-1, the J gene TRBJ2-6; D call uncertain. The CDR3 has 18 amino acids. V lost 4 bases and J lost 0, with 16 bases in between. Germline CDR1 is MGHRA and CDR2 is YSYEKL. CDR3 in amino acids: CASSPDARAHSGANVLTF. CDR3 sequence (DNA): TGCGCCAGCAGCCCTGACGCCAGAGCCCACTCTGGGGCCAACGTCCTGACTTTC.

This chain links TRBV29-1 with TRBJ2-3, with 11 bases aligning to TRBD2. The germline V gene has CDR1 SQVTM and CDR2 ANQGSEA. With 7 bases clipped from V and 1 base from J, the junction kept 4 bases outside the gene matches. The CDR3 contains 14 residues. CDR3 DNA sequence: TGCAGCGGCATAGCGGGAGGGGGCACAGATACGCAGTATTTT. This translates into CSGIAGGGTDTQYF.

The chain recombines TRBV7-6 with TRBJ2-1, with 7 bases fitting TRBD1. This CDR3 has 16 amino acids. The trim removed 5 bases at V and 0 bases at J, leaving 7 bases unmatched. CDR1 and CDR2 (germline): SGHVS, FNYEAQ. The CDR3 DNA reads TGTGCCAGCAGCCATCGACAGGGACACTCCTACAATGAGCAGTTCTTC. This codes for CASSHRQGHSYNEQFF.

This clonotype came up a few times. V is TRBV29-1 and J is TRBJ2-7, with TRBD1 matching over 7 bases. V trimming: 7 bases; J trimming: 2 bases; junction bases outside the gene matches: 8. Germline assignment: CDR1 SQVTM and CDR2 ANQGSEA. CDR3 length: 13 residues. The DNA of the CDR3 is TGCAGCGGGCAGGGACAGACGACCTACGAGCAGTACTTC. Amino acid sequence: CSGQGQTTYEQYF.

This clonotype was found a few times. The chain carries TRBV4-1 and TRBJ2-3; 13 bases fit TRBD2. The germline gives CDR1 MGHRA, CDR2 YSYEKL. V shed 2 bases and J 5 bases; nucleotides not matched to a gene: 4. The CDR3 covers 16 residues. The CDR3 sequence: CASSQQLAGGLDTQYF. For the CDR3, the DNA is TGCGCCAGCAGCCAACAACTAGCGGGAGGGCTAGATACGCAGTATTTT.